This T cell receptor beta chain was captured in a study of OX40 agonist ivuxolimab in advanced cancers. Concerning the study at large: The costimulatory receptor OX40 (CD134) was targeted by ivuxolimab, a fully human IgG2 agonistic monoclonal antibody. Intravenous ivuxolimab was administered to patients every 2 weeks at six dose levels: 0.01, 0.1, 0.3, 1.5, 3 and 10 mg/kg. Among the 52 dose-escalation patients, around 19 had hepatocellular carcinoma, approximately 15 melanoma, 9 renal cell carcinoma and 9 head and neck cancer. The dose-escalation cohort was approximately 83% male with a mean age of approximately 60 years, ranging from roughly 20 to 80. Patients were allowed to have had prior anti-PD-1, anti-PD-L1 or anti-CTLA-4 therapy, and approximately 43% of the dose-escalation patients had previously received checkpoint inhibitors. Three dose-escalation patients achieved partial responses, one with hepatocellular carcinoma and two with cutaneous melanoma. Peripheral TCRbeta sequencing aimed to test whether ivuxolimab altered TCR sequence diversity and caused clonal T-cell expansion. The paper covers the monotherapy dose-escalation part of the phase I ivuxolimab trial, which included N ≈ 52 patients.

Findings and caveats that apply to the study as a whole: Low levels of normalized T-cell clonal expansion were also seen in some patients who did not respond. At doses of 0.1 to 3.0 mg/kg, clonal expansion of both CD4+ and CD8+ T cells in blood was seen between baseline and week 6. In the 0.1-3.0 mg/kg groups, partial responders were among the patients with the lowest normalized peripheral clonal expansion, particularly in CD8+ T cells. The antigen specificity of the clonally expanded peripheral T cells was not determined. After ivuxolimab, expanded clones were on average more numerous among CD8+ T cells than among CD4+ T cells.

Genomic DNA was extracted from sorted cells for sequencing of the TCRbeta CDR3 region. The immunoSEQ Assay was used to sequence the TCRbeta CDR3 regions. Here the immuneACCESS table is served through TCRdb, limited to in-frame sequences with V and J called. Missing clones are a known gap in these copies; in checked studies unresolved V genes cover under half, and the rest lacks a known reason. The sample profile shows around 74,000 clones; approximately 85% of them were found once. 5% to 7% of the sample is held by the ten biggest clonotypes. The CDR1 and CDR2 encoded by the germline V gene are SGHRS and YFSETQ. V is pruned by 3 bases and J by 1 base, leaving 5 bases of the junction without a gene match. From the cysteine up to the phenylalanine, the CDR3 has a length of 17 residues. Only the CDR3 region is kept as DNA, spanning 51 bases read in frame from base 1. Worth noting for this clone: Its antigen has not been determined. Base qualities are not provided; no much larger clone lies one nucleotide away.

The trial excluded patients who had a history of autoimmune disease or were on systemic immunosuppression. In every dose cohort, peripheral blood was drawn for TCR sequencing at baseline, cycle 4 day 1, and cycle 7 day 1. Samples came from an open-label, multicenter, first-in-human phase I dose-escalation trial of ivuxolimab. Adults with locally advanced or metastatic melanoma, renal cell carcinoma, hepatocellular carcinoma or head and neck squamous cell carcinoma were enrolled in the trial. Before TCR sequencing, CD4+ and CD8+ T cells were separately sorted from peripheral blood. The receptor was isolated from an adult with an advanced solid tumor such as melanoma, head and neck, liver or kidney cancer. The material was CD4+ or CD8+ T cells sorted from blood, obtained in a trial of the OX40 agonist ivuxolimab. This chain is built from TRBV5-1 and TRBJ2-2; TRBD2 fits 11 bases in the junction. In nucleotides, the sequence is TGCGCCAGCAGCTCCGGGGGGACTAGCGGGAACACCGGGGAGCTGTTTTTT. Its translation reads: CASSSGGTSGNTGELFF. Beyond the CDR3, the reference TRBV5-1 and TRBJ2-2 genes provide the residues; the full variable domain reads: KAGVTQTPRYLIKTRGQQVTLSCSPISGHRSVSWYQQTPGQGLQFLFEYFSETQRNKGNFPGRFSGRQFSNSRSEMNVSTLELGDSALYLCASSSGGTSGNTGELFFGEGSRLTVL.